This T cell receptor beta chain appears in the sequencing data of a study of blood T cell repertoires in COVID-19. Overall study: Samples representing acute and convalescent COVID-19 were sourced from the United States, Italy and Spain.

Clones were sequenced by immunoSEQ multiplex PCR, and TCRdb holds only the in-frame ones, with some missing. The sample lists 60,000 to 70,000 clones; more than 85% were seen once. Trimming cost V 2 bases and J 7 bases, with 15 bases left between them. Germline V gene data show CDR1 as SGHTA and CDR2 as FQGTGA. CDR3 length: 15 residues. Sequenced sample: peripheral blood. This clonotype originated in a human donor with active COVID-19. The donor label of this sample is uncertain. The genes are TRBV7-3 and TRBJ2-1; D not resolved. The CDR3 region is CASSLGQGDWNEQFF. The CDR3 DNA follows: TGTGCCAGCAGCTTAGGTCAAGGCGACTGGAATGAGCAGTTCTTC.